This is a list of T cell receptor beta chains from one sample in a study of HIV-infected children after antiretroviral therapy interruption. One entry per CDR3 protein results from TCRdb running MiXCR on the 3' RACE reads. The sample includes about 89,000 distinct CDR3 sequences, 6.9% of them seen just once. Material: CD45RA+ CD4+ T cells from PBMCs, pooled from several time points, obtained from a donor given antiretroviral therapy, either interrupted or continuous. Source of these receptors: a pool of human donors with HIV. CDR3s include the opening cysteine and the closing phenylalanine or tryptophan. D genes are given only for firm matches. Clone size is shown for a subset of rows, as once, few, many or a class of expanded clone.

D	V	size	J	DNA	CDR3
.	TRBV18	many	TRBJ2-6	TGTGCCAGCTCCCCGACGGGGTCCTATACCTACTCTGGGGCCAACGTCCTGACTTTC	CASSPTGSYTYSGANVLTF
TRBD1	TRBV2	many	TRBJ2-5	TGTGCCAGCAGGCTTCAGGGGGCTCGTGAGACCCAGTACTTC	CASRLQGARETQYF
TRBD2	TRBV5-1	few	TRBJ2-1	TGCGCCAGCAGCTTGGAAGCGGGGGGGCGCGCTGCCCACAATGAGCAGTTCTTC	CASSLEAGGRAAHNEQFF
.	TRBV15	medium-sized	TRBJ1-2	TGTGCCACCAGCATAGACAGTAACTATGGCTACACCTTC	CATSIDSNYGYTF
.	TRBV5-6	many	TRBJ1-5	TGTGCCAGCAGCGCCGGGGTTAGCAATCAGCCCCAGCATTTT	CASSAGVSNQPQHF
TRBD1	TRBV12-3/TRBV12-4	many	TRBJ1-1	TGTGCCAGCAGTTCCTGGGGCAGGGGGCTTTCAATGAACACTGAAGCTTTCTTT	CASSSWGRGLSMNTEAFF
TRBD1	TRBV6-1	few	TRBJ1-1	TGTGCCAGCAGTGAAACCATGGGGACAGGGGGGATGAACACTGAAGCTTTCTTT	CASSETMGTGGMNTEAFF
TRBD1	TRBV19	many	TRBJ2-2	TGTGCCAGTAGTTTGGACAGGGCACCAACTAACACCGGGGAGCTGTTTTTT	CASSLDRAPTNTGELFF
.	TRBV7-3	.	TRBJ1-1	TGTGCCAGCAAGACTCAGGCCGACACTGAAGCTTTCTTT	CASKTQADTEAFF
TRBD1	TRBV19	many	TRBJ1-5	TGTGCCAGTAGTATTCAACGGGACAGGGATCAGCCCCAGCATTTT	CASSIQRDRDQPQHF
.	TRBV30	.	TRBJ2-1	TGTGCCTGGACTAAGTCGGGACACAATGAGCAGTTCTTC	CAWTKSGHNEQFF
.	TRBV5-6	.	TRBJ1-2	TGTGCCAGCACCCTGTGGGGGGGCCACGGCTACACCTTC	CASTLWGGHGYTF
.	TRBV20-1	many	TRBJ1-1	TGCAGTGCTAGAGATCTAATGAACACTGAAGCTTTCTTT	CSARDLMNTEAFF
.	TRBV3-1	many	TRBJ2-3	TGTGCCAGCAGCCAACACGGCGGGATGGGGGGCACAGATACGCAGTATTTT	CASSQHGGMGGTDTQYF
.	TRBV5-1	many	TRBJ2-7	TGCGCCAGCAGCTTGGTTCAGGGGACCTACGAGCAGTACTTC	CASSLVQGTYEQYF
.	TRBV19	.	TRBJ2-3	TGTGCCACCCTAGGACAGATTCTGGAGACGCAGTATTTT	CATLGQILETQYF
.	TRBV19	few	TRBJ1-5	TGTGCCAGTAGTATTTCTAGGAGGACCGATAGCAATCAGCCCCAGCATTTT	CASSISRRTDSNQPQHF
.	TRBV2	many	TRBJ2-5	TGTGCCAGCAGGGCGGTGGCGGAGACCCAGTACTTC	CASRAVAETQYF
TRBD1	TRBV7-2	many	TRBJ2-7	TGTGCCAGCAGCTTGGGGGACAGGGGAATTTACGAGCAGTACTTC	CASSLGDRGIYEQYF
.	TRBV12-3/TRBV12-4	many	TRBJ2-1	TGTGCCAGCAGTTTAGGGCCCCCCCCAAATGAGCAGTTCTTC	CASSLGPPPNEQFF
.	TRBV5-1	.	TRBJ1-2	TGCGCCAGCAGCTTGGATACGGGGCGAGGCTATGGCTACACCTTC	CASSLDTGRGYGYTF
.	TRBV4-2	.	TRBJ1-3	TGTGCCAGCAGCCAAGAACCCATGACAGGAAGCTCTGGAAACACCATATATTTT	CASSQEPMTGSSGNTIYF
.	TRBV9	many	TRBJ2-5	TGTGCCAGCAGCGTAGCAGAGTACCGACGTGGAGAGACCCAGTACTTC	CASSVAEYRRGETQYF
TRBD1	TRBV28	many	TRBJ1-4	TGTGCCAGCAGTTCCTCACAGGGGGCAGGAGAAAAACTGTTTTTT	CASSSSQGAGEKLFF
.	TRBV20-1	many	TRBJ1-4	TGCAGTGCAACCGCACCGGACAGTAATGAAAAACTGTTTTTT	CSATAPDSNEKLFF
.	TRBV4-1	many	TRBJ1-2	TGCGCCAGCAGCCAAGATTGGGGGGACGGCTACACCTTC	CASSQDWGDGYTF
.	TRBV7-2	many	TRBJ1-1	TGTGCCAGCAGCTTAGTCTCCAGGGCGAGCACTGAAGCTTTCTTT	CASSLVSRASTEAFF
TRBD2	TRBV5-1	many	TRBJ2-5	TGCGCCAGCAGCTTTGGGGGGGAAGAGACCCAGTACTTC	CASSFGGEETQYF
TRBD2	TRBV12-3/TRBV12-4	.	TRBJ2-7	TGTGCCAGCAGTTTCGCCCCGGGAGGGTCCCCGGAGCAGTACTTC	CASSFAPGGSPEQYF
.	TRBV19	.	TRBJ2-2	TGTGCCAGTAGAGGTTTGGCCGCGAACACCGGGGAGCTGTTTTTT	CASRGLAANTGELFF
.	TRBV7-9	.	TRBJ2-5	TGTGCCAGCAGCTTAGGTCTGACGGGCTACGAGACCCAGTACTTC	CASSLGLTGYETQYF
.	TRBV4-1	.	TRBJ2-1	TGTGCCAGCAGCCCCCGGGGGTCAACCTACAATGAGCAGTTCTTC	CASSPRGSTYNEQFF
.	TRBV24-1	many	TRBJ2-1	TGTGCCACCAGTGATTTTCGGACACAGAGTAATGAGCAGTTCTTC	CATSDFRTQSNEQFF
.	TRBV12-3/TRBV12-4	.	TRBJ2-7	TGTGCCAGCAGCCAGACACCTAGAGGGTCCGAGCAGTACTTC	CASSQTPRGSEQYF
.	TRBV14	.	TRBJ1-3	TGTGCCAGCAGCCAGAATCTTTATGGAAACACCATATATTTT	CASSQNLYGNTIYF
.	TRBV6-1	many	TRBJ1-1	TGTGCCAGCAGGGAGGGGGGCATGAACACTGAAGCTTTCTTT	CASREGGMNTEAFF
.	TRBV7-2	many	TRBJ1-5	TGTGCCAGCAGCTTCCCGGGACTTCAGCCCCAGCATTTT	CASSFPGLQPQHF
TRBD1	TRBV12-3/TRBV12-4	many	TRBJ2-6	TGTGCCAGCCGTCGGACAGGGGTTAGCTCTGGGGCCAACGTCCTGACTTTC	CASRRTGVSSGANVLTF
.	TRBV4-1	many	TRBJ2-1	TGCGCCAGCAGCCAGGGTCCGGGATCCTCCTTCAGTAGGGATGAGCAGTTCTTC	CASSQGPGSSFSRDEQFF
.	TRBV10-3	many	TRBJ1-4	TGTGCCATCAGTGGGTCTCCCCGGGAGGAAAAACTGTTTTTT	CAISGSPREEKLFF
.	TRBV20-1	few	TRBJ2-2	TGCAGTGCTAGAGTCCGACCTGAAACCGGGGAGCTGTTTTTT	CSARVRPETGELFF
.	TRBV19	.	TRBJ2-5	TGTGCCAGTAGTGCGCCAGGGTTATCGGAGACCCAGTACTTC	CASSAPGLSETQYF
TRBD1	TRBV5-1	many	TRBJ1-2	TGCGCCAGCAGCTCCGGGACAGGGGGCTGGGGCTACACCTTC	CASSSGTGGWGYTF
.	TRBV5-1	many	TRBJ2-1	TGCGCCAGCAGCTTGGCAGGGTCCAGAGTACTTTCCTACAATGAGCAGTTCTTC	CASSLAGSRVLSYNEQFF
TRBD1	TRBV28	many	TRBJ2-1	TGTGCCAGCATTCCCCGGACAGGGACAGGTTACAATGAGCAGTTCTTC	CASIPRTGTGYNEQFF
TRBD2	TRBV12-3/TRBV12-4	few	TRBJ2-7	TGTGCCAGCAGTCCCCGGACTAGCGGGGAACCAAAGCAGTACTTC	CASSPRTSGEPKQYF